The rows below give T cell receptor beta chains drawn from one sample of a study of blood T cell repertoires in COVID-19. The assay was immunoSEQ multiplex PCR, and TCRdb's table has in-frame clones only and misses some. The sample lists over 8,500 clones, about 90% seen once, with 3.5% to 6% in the top ten. Source material: peripheral blood. The source is a human donor in a cohort sampled during active COVID-19. The CDR3 runs from the conserved cysteine through the conserved F or W. A D gene is named only where the DNA matches it firmly. Rows give clone size only sometimes, using once, few, many, or a class for an expanded clone.

len | j_gene | d_gene | v_gene | abundance | CDR3nt | CDR3aa
17 | TRBJ2-3 | TRBD2 | TRBV2 | - | TGTGCCAGCACTCGGATGGCGGGAGCGGGGGGCAGAGATACGCAGTATTTT | CASTRMAGAGGRDTQYF
16 | TRBJ2-7 | - | TRBV27 | - | TGTGCCAGCAGTTTCTTCGCGGGGACTGGCTCAGCCGAGCAGTACTTC | CASSFFAGTGSAEQYF
19 | TRBJ2-7 | TRBD2 | TRBV15 | - | TGTGCCACCAGCAGAGATTCGATACTAGCGGGAGTCGGCTCCTACGAGCAGTACTTC | CATSRDSILAGVGSYEQYF
13 | TRBJ2-7 | - | TRBV2 | - | TGTGCCAGCAGTAGACTGCCGAGGTACGAGCAGTACTTC | CASSRLPRYEQYF
14 | TRBJ2-1 | - | TRBV9 | - | TGTGCCAGCAGCTTCGGACAGCTGTACAATGAGCAGTTCTTC | CASSFGQLYNEQFF
12 | TRBJ2-7 | - | TRBV6-5 | - | TGTGCCAGCAGTCTTGCCGGGGTGGAGCAGTACTTC | CASSLAGVEQYF
15 | TRBJ2-3 | TRBD1 | TRBV24-1 | - | TGTGCCACCGATAAAGGACAGGGTTTGACAGATACGCAGTATTTT | CATDKGQGLTDTQYF
16 | TRBJ1-1 | TRBD1 | TRBV5-1 | - | TGCGCCAGCAGCCCCGGGACAGGGGGCTTGAACACTGAAGCTTTCTTT | CASSPGTGGLNTEAFF
16 | TRBJ2-1 | - | TRBV13 | - | TGTGCCAGCAGCGGGGCCGAGACAGGAACATACAATGAGCAGTTCTTC | CASSGAETGTYNEQFF
14 | TRBJ2-7 | TRBD2 | TRBV29-1 | few | TGCAGCGTTACGGGGACTAGCTCTTCCAACGAGCAGTACTTC | CSVTGTSSSNEQYF
19 | TRBJ2-2 | - | TRBV12-1 | - | TGTGCCAGCAGCAGCCGGGGACTAGCGGGAATCGCGAACACCGGGGAGCTGTTTTTT | CASSSRGLAGIANTGELFF
15 | TRBJ2-2 | TRBD2 | TRBV5-1 | - | TGCGCCAGCAGCGAAGGACTAGCGGCCACCGGGGAGCTGTTTTTT | CASSEGLAATGELFF
16 | TRBJ2-5 | - | TRBV21-1 | - | TGTGCCAGCAGCAAAATTGGACAGGGGGCAGGAGAGACCCAGTACTTC | CASSKIGQGAGETQYF
14 | TRBJ2-1 | - | TRBV24-1 | - | TGTGCCACCAGTGACCCGGGGTCTTACAATGAGCAGTTCTTC | CATSDPGSYNEQFF
13 | TRBJ1-2 | - | TRBV19 | - | TGTGCCAGTAGTCCCCAGTCTAACTATGGCTACACCTTC | CASSPQSNYGYTF
17 | TRBJ1-2 | - | TRBV4-1 | - | TGCGCCAGCAGCCAAATTGAGGGCGGGGGGCTTCGATATGGCTACACCTTC | CASSQIEGGGLRYGYTF
16 | TRBJ2-1 | TRBD2 | TRBV27 | - | TGTGCCAGCACTGCTGTAGCGGGAGCGGGCTACAATGAGCAGTTCTTC | CASTAVAGAGYNEQFF
15 | TRBJ1-1 | - | TRBV27 | - | TGTGCCAGCAGTCCAAGGACAACGCCAGGAACTGAAGCTTTCTTT | CASSPRTTPGTEAFF
13 | TRBJ1-1 | - | TRBV7-2 | once | TGTGCCAGCAGCCTTTCACAGAACACTGAAGCTTTCTTT | CASSLSQNTEAFF
15 | TRBJ2-3 | TRBD2 | TRBV10-2 | once | TGCGCCACCAGCGGACTAGCGGGAGGCTCAGATACGCAGTATTTT | CATSGLAGGSDTQYF
15 | TRBJ1-1 | TRBD1 | TRBV14 | - | TGTGCCAGCAGCCAGTACAGGGGGCTCCGCACTGAAGCTTTCTTT | CASSQYRGLRTEAFF
14 | TRBJ2-7 | TRBD1 | TRBV10-3 | - | TGTGCCGGGGGGGGCGGGACAGGGCCCTCCGAGCAGTACTTC | CAGGGGTGPSEQYF
13 | TRBJ2-5 | TRBD1 | TRBV5-6 | - | TGTGCCAGCAGCTTGAACAGGGGAGAGACCCAGTACTTC | CASSLNRGETQYF
15 | TRBJ2-5 | - | TRBV15 | - | TGTGCCACCAGCGGTTACCAGACAGGCCAAGAGACCCAGTACTTC | CATSGYQTGQETQYF
15 | TRBJ1-6 | TRBD1 | TRBV6-6 | - | TGTGCCAGCTGTGTCCGGACAGGGATGAGTTCACCCCTCCACTTT | CASCVRTGMSSPLHF
15 | TRBJ2-2 | TRBD1 | TRBV25-1 | - | TGTGCCAGCAAGGGGGTGACAGGGTCCACCGGGGAGCTGTTTTTT | CASKGVTGSTGELFF
16 | TRBJ1-5 | - | TRBV19 | - | TGTGCCAGTAGAACTGGGCAGACAGACCTCCCGTGGCCCCAGCATTTT | CASRTGQTDLPWPQHF
16 | TRBJ2-1 | TRBD1 | TRBV19 | - | TGTGCCAGTAGTGTCCAAGGGACAGGGGGCAGGAATGAGCAGTTCTTC | CASSVQGTGGRNEQFF
15 | TRBJ1-2 | TRBD1 | TRBV7-9 | - | TGTGCCAGCAGCTTGGGACAGCCAGCTAACTATGGCTACACCTTC | CASSLGQPANYGYTF
21 | TRBJ2-6 | TRBD1 | TRBV2 | few | TGTGCCAGCAGTGTAAGGCGCGGGACAGGCACTTCGATATCTGGGGCCAACGTCCTGACTTTC | CASSVRRGTGTSISGANVLTF
15 | TRBJ1-5 | TRBD1 | TRBV19 | once | TGTGCCAGTAGTATAGCAGGACAGGGACTTCAGCCCCAGCATTTT | CASSIAGQGLQPQHF
18 | TRBJ1-5 | - | TRBV21-1 | - | TGTGCCAGCAAATGGGACAGGGAGGAGGGTTATAGCAATCAGCCCCAGCATTTT | CASKWDREEGYSNQPQHF
15 | TRBJ2-7 | TRBD1 | TRBV5-4 | - | TGTGCCAGCAGCCGCCCTGGACAGGGGGCCTACGAGCAGTACTTC | CASSRPGQGAYEQYF
12 | TRBJ2-1 | TRBD2 | TRBV7-2 | - | TGTGCCAGCAGCTTAGTGGCGGGGGGGCAGTTCTTC | CASSLVAGGQFF
15 | TRBJ2-1 | - | TRBV10-1 | - | TGCGCCAGCAGTGAGACAGGGCGATCCTACAATGAGCAGTTCTTC | CASSETGRSYNEQFF
15 | TRBJ2-1 | TRBD2 | TRBV11-3 | - | TGTGCCAGCAGCACCGGGACTAGCGGGATTAATGAGCAGTTCTTC | CASSTGTSGINEQFF
15 | TRBJ1-1 | TRBD1 | TRBV5-1 | - | TGCGCCAGCAGCTGGGGACAGGGTTGGAACACTGAAGCTTTCTTT | CASSWGQGWNTEAFF
16 | TRBJ2-2 | TRBD2 | TRBV5-6 | - | TGTGCCAGCAGCTTGGAGGGAGGGCCGGGCACCGGGGAGCTGTTTTTT | CASSLEGGPGTGELFF
15 | TRBJ2-3 | TRBD1 | TRBV5-6 | - | TGTGCCAGCAGCTTGGGGACAGGGGGCACAGATACGCAGTATTTT | CASSLGTGGTDTQYF
18 | TRBJ1-3 | - | TRBV18 | - | TGTGCCAGCTCACCACTTGGTGGAGGGAGGTCGTCCGGAAACACCATATATTTT | CASSPLGGGRSSGNTIYF
15 | TRBJ2-7 | - | TRBV4-2 | - | TGTGCCAGCAGCCAAGGATTGCGGGTTGAGCGCGAGCAGTACTTC | CASSQGLRVEREQYF
20 | TRBJ1-5 | TRBD1 | TRBV19 | - | TGTGCCAGTAGTATAAGCCTCTGGGTTAATGAGGGGGCTGGCAATCAGCCCCAGCATTTT | CASSISLWVNEGAGNQPQHF
14 | TRBJ2-2 | - | TRBV11-3 | once | TGTGCCAGCAGCATCAACAGGGCGGCCGGGGAGCTGTTTTTT | CASSINRAAGELFF
17 | TRBJ2-3 | - | TRBV28 | - | TGTGCCAGCAGTCCCCGAAGCAGGGGCGTAGATTCAGATACGCAGTATTTT | CASSPRSRGVDSDTQYF
14 | TRBJ2-1 | - | TRBV2 | - | TGTGCCAGCAGTCCAGCGGGCTCCTACAATGAGCAGTTCTTC | CASSPAGSYNEQFF
15 | TRBJ2-7 | TRBD2 | TRBV6-6 | - | TGTGCCAGCAGTGACCATGGGACTAGCGCCAGCGAGCAGTACTTC | CASSDHGTSASEQYF
14 | TRBJ2-2 | - | TRBV5-1 | - | TGCGCCAGCAGCTTGGCTAAGAGTACCGGGGAGCTGTTTTTT | CASSLAKSTGELFF
15 | TRBJ1-5 | - | TRBV19 | - | TGTGCCAGTAGTACGGGGGTCCTTAGCAATCAGCCCCAGCATTTT | CASSTGVLSNQPQHF
16 | TRBJ2-7 | TRBD2 | TRBV6-2/TRBV6-3 | - | TGTGCCAGCAGTTACGAAGCGGGAGGCGTCTCCTACGAGCAGTACTTC | CASSYEAGGVSYEQYF
13 | TRBJ2-1 | - | TRBV5-1 | - | TGCGCCAGCAGCTTGGAAAGGGGCCAGGTGGCGTTCTTC | CASSLERGQVAFF
14 | TRBJ1-6 | - | TRBV6-1 | - | TGTGCCAGCAGTGAAGCGACCGGGGAGGCACCCCTCCACTTT | CASSEATGEAPLHF
14 | TRBJ1-5 | - | TRBV28 | - | TGTGCCAGCAGGACCCAGGAAGGTGTTCAGCCCCAGCATTTT | CASRTQEGVQPQHF